The clone carrying this T cell receptor beta chain was recorded once. The target antigen is unknown. The data derive from a study of cytomegalovirus exposure and HLA in healthy donors. Points from the study as a whole: DRB1 showed the most TCR associations and HLA-C the fewest in a later analysis, as rates varied by HLA locus. Previously analyzed data showed that most TCR beta V segments were productive at a frequency of about 90% or about 30%. One variant, a missense change in DCLRE1C, was linked in a later analysis to TCR beta V- and J-gene trimming.

Amplification used 60 Vbeta primers and 13 Jbeta primers. TCRdb's copy holds only in-frame clones and misses some; the assay was immunoSEQ multiplex PCR. The table shows around 77,000 clones, with approximately 78% occurring only once. The sample was PBMCs. The origin of this receptor is a man aged 35-49 years in good health and CMV-seronegative.

CDR3 bases: TGTGCCAGCAGCCCGGGGACAGACCTCTATGGCTACACCTTC. It specifies CASSPGTDLYGYTF. The chain combines TRBV7-6 with TRBJ1-2; 7 nucleotides match TRBD1. Germline-derived CDR1 and CDR2 are SGHVS and FNYEAQ. The J segment lost 4 bases and the V segment lost 5 bases, leaving 7 bases of the junction unmatched. The CDR3 length is 14 residues.